This TCR beta chain was observed in a study of regulatory T cells. Study-wide results and caveats: In patients, unique TRB V-J pairs were restricted and V/J usage skewed, especially in Tregs. In CD3G-deficient patients, conventional CD4+ T cells were enriched for hydrophobic CDR3 residues at positions 6 and 7.

Amplification used 52 TRBV primers and 13 TRBJ primers. This table comes from immunoSEQ multiplex PCR, and its TCRdb copy is limited to in-frame clones, with some not included. The repertoire includes about 17,000 clones, 84% of them detected once, and under 9.5% sits in the top ten. The length of the CDR3 is 15 residues. V was trimmed by 9 bases and J by 0 bases, leaving 14 bases between them. CDR1 is MDHEN and CDR2 is SYDVKM in the germline V gene. Every patient with CD3G deficiency had evidence of autoimmunity. CD4+ cells were sorted into CD25-high CD127-low regulatory cells and CD25-low CD127-high conventional cells. Details on this clone: What it binds is not known.

This TCR came from a person aged 25 to 40 with CD3G deficiency. The rearrangement links TRBV28 to TRBJ2-2; the D call may be TRBD1 or TRBD2 (5 bases each). Sequencing was carried out using conventional CD4+ T cells sorted from blood. This chain's CDR3 is CASQKWGTNTGELFF. The CDR3, as DNA: TGTGCCAGTCAGAAGTGGGGGACGAACACCGGGGAGCTGTTTTTT.